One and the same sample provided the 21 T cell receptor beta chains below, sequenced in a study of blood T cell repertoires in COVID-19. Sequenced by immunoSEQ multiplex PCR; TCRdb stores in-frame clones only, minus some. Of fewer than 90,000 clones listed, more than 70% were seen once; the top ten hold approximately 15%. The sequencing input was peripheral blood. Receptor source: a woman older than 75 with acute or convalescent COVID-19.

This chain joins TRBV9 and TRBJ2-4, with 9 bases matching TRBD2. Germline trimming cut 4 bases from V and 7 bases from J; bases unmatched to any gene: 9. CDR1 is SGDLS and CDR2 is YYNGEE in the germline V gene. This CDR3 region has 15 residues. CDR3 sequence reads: CASSSLAGGPNIQYF. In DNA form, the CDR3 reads TGTGCCAGCAGCTCCCTTGCGGGGGGGCCTAACATTCAGTACTTC.

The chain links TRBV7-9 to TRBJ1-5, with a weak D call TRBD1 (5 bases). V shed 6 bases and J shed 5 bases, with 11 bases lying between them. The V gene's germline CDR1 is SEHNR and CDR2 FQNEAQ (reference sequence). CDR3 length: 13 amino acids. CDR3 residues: CASSRTLDQPQHF. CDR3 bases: TGTGCCAGCAGTCGGACATTGGATCAGCCCCAGCATTTT.

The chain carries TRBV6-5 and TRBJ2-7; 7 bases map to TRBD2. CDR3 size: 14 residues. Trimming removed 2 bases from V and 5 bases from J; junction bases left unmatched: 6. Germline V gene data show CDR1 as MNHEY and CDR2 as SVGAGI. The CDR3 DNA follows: TGTGCCAGCAGTTACGGCCCCCGGGGGGACGAGCAGTACTTC. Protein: CASSYGPRGDEQYF.

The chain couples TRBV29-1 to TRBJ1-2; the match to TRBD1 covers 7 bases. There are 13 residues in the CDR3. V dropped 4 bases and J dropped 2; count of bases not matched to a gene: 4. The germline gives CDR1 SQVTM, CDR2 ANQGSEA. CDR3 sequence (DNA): TGCAGCGTTGCCCCGACAGGGAACTATGGCTACACCTTC. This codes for CSVAPTGNYGYTF.

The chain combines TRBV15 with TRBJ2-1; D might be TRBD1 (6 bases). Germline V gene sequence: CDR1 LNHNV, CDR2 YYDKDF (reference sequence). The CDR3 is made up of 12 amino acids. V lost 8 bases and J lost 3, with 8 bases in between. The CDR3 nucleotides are TGTGCCACCCAGGGGTTCTACAATGAGCAGTTCTTC. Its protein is CATQGFYNEQFF.

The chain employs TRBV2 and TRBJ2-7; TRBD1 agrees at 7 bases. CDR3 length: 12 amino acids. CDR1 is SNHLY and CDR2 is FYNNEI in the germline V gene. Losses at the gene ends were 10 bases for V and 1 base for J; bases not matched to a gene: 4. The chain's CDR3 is CANRDRSYEQYF. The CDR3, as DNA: TGTGCCAACCGGGACAGATCCTACGAGCAGTACTTC.

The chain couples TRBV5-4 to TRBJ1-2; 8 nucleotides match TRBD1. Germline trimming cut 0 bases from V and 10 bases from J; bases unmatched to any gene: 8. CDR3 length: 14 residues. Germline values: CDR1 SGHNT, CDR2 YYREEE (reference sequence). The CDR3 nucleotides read TGTGCCAGCAGCTTGGACCGGACAGGGACTTACTACACCTTC. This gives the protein CASSLDRTGTYYTF. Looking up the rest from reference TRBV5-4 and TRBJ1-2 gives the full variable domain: ETGVTQSPTHLIKTRGQQVTLRCSSQSGHNTVSWYQQALGQGPQFIFQYYREEENGRGNFPPRFSGLQFPNYSSELNVNALELDDSALYLCASSLDRTGTYYTFGSGTRLTVV.

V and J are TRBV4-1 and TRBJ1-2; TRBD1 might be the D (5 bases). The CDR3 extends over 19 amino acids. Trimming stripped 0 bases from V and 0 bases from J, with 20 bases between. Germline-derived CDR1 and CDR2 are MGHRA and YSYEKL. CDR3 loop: CASSQEGRWGRGANYGYTF. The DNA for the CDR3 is TGCGCCAGCAGCCAAGAAGGGAGGTGGGGACGCGGCGCTAACTATGGCTACACCTTC.

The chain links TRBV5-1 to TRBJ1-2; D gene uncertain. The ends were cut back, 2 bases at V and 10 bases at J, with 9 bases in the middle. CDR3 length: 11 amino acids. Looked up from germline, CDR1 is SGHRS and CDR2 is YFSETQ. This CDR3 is CASSFRVHYTF. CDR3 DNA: TGCGCCAGCAGCTTTCGGGTCCACTACACCTTC.

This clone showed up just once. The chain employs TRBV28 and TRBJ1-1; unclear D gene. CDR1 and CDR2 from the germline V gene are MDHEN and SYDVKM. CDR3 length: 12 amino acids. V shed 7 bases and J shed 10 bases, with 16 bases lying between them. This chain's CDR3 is CASTSVSLAAFF. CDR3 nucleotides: TGTGCCAGCACCTCCGTAAGCCTTGCAGCTTTCTTT.

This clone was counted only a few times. For the CDR3, the DNA is TGTGCCACCAGCAGAGGCAGGACTAACTATGGCTACACCTTC. It is translated as CATSRGRTNYGYTF. The V call is TRBV15, the J call TRBJ1-2; D is undetermined. CDR3 length: 14 amino acids. Trimming took off 1 base at V and 0 bases at J, with 6 bases between the two ends. Germline CDR1 and CDR2: LNHNV and YYDKDF (reference sequence).

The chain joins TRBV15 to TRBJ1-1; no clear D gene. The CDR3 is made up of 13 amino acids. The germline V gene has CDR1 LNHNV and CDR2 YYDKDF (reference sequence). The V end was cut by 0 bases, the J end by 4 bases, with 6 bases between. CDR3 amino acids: CATSRDLATEAFF. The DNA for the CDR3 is TGTGCCACCAGCAGAGATCTAGCCACTGAAGCTTTCTTT.

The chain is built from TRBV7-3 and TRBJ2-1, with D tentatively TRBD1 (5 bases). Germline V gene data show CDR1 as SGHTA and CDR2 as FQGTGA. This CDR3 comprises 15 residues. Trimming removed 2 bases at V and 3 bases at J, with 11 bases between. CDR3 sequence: CASSLGAVRYNEQFF. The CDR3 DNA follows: TGTGCCAGCAGCTTAGGGGCAGTCCGCTACAATGAGCAGTTCTTC.

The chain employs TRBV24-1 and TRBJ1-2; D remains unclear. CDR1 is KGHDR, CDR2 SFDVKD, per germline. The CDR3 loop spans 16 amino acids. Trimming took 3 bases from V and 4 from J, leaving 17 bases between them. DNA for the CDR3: TGTGCCACCAGTGATCCTGGTACGGGAACAGTCTATGGCTACACCTTC. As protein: CATSDPGTGTVYGYTF.

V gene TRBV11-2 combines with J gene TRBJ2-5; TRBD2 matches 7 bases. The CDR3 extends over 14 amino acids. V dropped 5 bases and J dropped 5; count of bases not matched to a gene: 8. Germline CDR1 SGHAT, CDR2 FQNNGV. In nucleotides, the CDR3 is TGTGCCAGCAGCCCCAGTCGGGGGGTGGAGACCCAGTACTTC. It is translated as CASSPSRGVETQYF.

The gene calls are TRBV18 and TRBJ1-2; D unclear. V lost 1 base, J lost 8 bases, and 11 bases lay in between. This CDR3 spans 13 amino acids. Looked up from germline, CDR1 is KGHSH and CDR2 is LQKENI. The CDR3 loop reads CASSPRTTEGYTF. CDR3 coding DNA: TGTGCCAGCTCACCACGTACTACGGAGGGCTACACCTTC.

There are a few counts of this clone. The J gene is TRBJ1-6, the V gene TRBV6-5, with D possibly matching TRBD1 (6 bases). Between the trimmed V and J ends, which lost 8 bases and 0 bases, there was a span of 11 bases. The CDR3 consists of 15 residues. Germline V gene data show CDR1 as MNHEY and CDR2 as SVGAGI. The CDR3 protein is CASRDISSYNSPLHF. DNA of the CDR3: TGTGCCAGCCGGGACATTAGCTCCTATAATTCACCCCTCCACTTT.

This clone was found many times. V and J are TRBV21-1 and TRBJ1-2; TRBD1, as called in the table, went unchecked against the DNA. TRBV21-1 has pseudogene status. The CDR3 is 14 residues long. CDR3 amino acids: CASILQGFNYGYTF. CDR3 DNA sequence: TGTGCCAGCATTCTACAGGGTTTCAACTATGGCTACACCTTC.

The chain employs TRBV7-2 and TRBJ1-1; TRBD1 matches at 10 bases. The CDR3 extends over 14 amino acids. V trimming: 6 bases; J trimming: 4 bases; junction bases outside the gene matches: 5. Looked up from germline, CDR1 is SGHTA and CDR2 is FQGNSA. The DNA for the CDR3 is TGTGCCAGCAGGACCGGGACAGGGGTCACTGAAGCTTTCTTT. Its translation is CASRTGTGVTEAFF.

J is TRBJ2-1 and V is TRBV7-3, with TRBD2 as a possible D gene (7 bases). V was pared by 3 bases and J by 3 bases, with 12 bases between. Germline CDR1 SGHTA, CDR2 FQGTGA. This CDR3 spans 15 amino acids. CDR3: CASSFEGGNYNEQFF. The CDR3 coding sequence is TGTGCCAGCAGCTTCGAGGGGGGGAACTACAATGAGCAGTTCTTC.

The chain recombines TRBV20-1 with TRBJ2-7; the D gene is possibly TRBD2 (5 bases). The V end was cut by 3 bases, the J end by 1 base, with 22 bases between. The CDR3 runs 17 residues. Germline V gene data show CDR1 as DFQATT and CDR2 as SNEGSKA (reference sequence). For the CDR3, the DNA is TGCAGTGCTAGTTGGCCGCCCAGCAGGTCGGGGTCCTACGAGCAGTACTTC. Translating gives CSASWPPSRSGSYEQYF.